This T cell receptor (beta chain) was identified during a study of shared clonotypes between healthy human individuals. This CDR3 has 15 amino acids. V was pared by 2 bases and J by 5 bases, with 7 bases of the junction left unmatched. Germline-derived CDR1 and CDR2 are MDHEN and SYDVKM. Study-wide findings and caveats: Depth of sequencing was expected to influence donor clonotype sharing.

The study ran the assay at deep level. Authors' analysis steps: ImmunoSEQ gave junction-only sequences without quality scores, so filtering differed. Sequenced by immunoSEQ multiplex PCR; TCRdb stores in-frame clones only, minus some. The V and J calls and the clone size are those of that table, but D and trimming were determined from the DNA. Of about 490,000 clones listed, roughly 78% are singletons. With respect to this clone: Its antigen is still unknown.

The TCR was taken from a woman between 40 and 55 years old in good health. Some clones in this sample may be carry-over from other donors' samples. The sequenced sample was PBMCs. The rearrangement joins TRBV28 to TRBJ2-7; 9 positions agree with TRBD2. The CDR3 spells CASSLMAGGPHEQYF. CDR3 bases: TGTGCCAGCAGTTTAATGGCGGGAGGGCCCCACGAGCAGTACTTC.